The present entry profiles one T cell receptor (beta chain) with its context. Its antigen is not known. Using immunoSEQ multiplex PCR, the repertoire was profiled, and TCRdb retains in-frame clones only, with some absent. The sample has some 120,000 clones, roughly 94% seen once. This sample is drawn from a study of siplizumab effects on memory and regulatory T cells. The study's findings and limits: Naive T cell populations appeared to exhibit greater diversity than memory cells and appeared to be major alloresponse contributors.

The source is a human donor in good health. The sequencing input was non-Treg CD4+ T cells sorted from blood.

CDR3 coding DNA: TGTGCCAGTAGCCGGACTAGCGGGAGGGCCGTTGAGACCCAGTACTTC. Translation gives CASSRTSGRAVETQYF. The rearrangement links TRBV19 to TRBJ2-5, with TRBD2 identical over 15 bases. The germline V gene has CDR1 LNHDA and CDR2 SQIVND (reference sequence). J was trimmed by 5 bases and V by 6 bases; bases with no gene match: 7. The CDR3 runs 16 residues.